This TCR beta chain was sequenced for a study of shared clonotypes between healthy human individuals. In the study overall: Researchers drew samples from two women and a few men aged 18 to 49. Per-donor plates numbered three CD4 naive, three CD4 memory, two CD8 naive and one CD8 memory.

Remarks on this clone: Antigen specificity is unknown.

Findings of the study overall: The diversity represented, both genetic and in exposure history, was limited by few donors. Roughly 5% of naive CD4 clonotypes were shared across four donors.

V shed 0 bases and J shed 1 base, with 13 bases lying between them. The CDR3 spans 16 residues. In germline, CDR1 is SGDLS, CDR2 YYNGEE. The method was immunoSEQ multiplex PCR; TCRdb's version includes in-frame clones alone and lacks a portion of them. This table has around 700,000 clones, around 73% appearing once. Material for sequencing was memory CD4+ T cells sorted from blood. The subset here: CD45RA-negative fraction. The chain couples TRBV9 to TRBJ1-1; D not certain. This TCR derives from a woman under 40 in good health. The CDR3 nucleotides read TGTGCCAGCAGCGTAGCTACGGTACATGCGAACACTGAAGCTTTCTTT. It is translated as CASSVATVHANTEAFF.